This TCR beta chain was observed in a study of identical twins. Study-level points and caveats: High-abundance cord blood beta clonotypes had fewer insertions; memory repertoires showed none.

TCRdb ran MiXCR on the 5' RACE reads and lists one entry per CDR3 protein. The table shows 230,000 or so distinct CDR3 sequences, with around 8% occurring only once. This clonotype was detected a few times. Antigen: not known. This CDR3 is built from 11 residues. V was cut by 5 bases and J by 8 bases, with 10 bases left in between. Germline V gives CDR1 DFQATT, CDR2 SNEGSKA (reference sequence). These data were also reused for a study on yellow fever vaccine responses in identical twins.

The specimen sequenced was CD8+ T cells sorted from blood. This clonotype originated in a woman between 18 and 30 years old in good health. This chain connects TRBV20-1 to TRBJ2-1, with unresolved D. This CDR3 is CSAYPGDEQFF. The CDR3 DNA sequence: TGCAGTGCTTACCCTGGAGATGAGCAGTTCTTC.